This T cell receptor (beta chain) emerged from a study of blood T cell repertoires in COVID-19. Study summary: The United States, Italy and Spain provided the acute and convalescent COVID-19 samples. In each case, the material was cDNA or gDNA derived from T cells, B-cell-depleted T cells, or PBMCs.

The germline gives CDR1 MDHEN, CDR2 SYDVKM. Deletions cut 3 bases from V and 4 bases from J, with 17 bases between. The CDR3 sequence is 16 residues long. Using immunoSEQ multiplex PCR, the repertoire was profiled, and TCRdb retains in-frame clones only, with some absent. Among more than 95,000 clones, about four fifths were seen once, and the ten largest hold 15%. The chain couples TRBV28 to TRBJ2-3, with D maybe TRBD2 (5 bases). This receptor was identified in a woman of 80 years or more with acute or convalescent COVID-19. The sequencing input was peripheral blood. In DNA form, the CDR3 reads TGTGCCAGCAGTTTTTACCCGGACTCGCGGGCAGATACGCAGTATTTT. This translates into CASSFYPDSRADTQYF.